Listed below are T cell receptor beta chains from one sample, sequenced in a study of shared clonotypes between healthy human individuals. Sequencing was performed with immunoSEQ multiplex PCR; in TCRdb, only in-frame clones are kept and a portion is missing. The sample lists around 2,000,000 clones, approximately 95% seen once, with approximately 1.2% in the top ten. What was sequenced was naive CD8+ T cells sorted from blood. Receptor source: a man aged 18 to 30 in good health. Both conserved end residues are part of each CDR3.

J gene	V gene	CDR3 protein
TRBJ1-2	TRBV7-9	CASSALGGYTF
TRBJ1-1	TRBV27	CASSLSAGNTEAFF
TRBJ2-7	TRBV4-1	CASSQDERPYEQYF
TRBJ1-1	TRBV5-6	CASSLQGFIEAFF
TRBJ1-1	TRBV27	CASSFTGTGGTEAFF
TRBJ2-2	TRBV7-9	CASSLVRQGGTGELFF
TRBJ2-1	TRBV6-1	CASKSAMPTNEQFF
TRBJ2-4	TRBV7-2	CASSGTVLAKNIQYF
TRBJ1-1	TRBV7-8	CASSHNLGEVNTEAFF
TRBJ2-3	TRBV30	CAWSPGTDTQYF